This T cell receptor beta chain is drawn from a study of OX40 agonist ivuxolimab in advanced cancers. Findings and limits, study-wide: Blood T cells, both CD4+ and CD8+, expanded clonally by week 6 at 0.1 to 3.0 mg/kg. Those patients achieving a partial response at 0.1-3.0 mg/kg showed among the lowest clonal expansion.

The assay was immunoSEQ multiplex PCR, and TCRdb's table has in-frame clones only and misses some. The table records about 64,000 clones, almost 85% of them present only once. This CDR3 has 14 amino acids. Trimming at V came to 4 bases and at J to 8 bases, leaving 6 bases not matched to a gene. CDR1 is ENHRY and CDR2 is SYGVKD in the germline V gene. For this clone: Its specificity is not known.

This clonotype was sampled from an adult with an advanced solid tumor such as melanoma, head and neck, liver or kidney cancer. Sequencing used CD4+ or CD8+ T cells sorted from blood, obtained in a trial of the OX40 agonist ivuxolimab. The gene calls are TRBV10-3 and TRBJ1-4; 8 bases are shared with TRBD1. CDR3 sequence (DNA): TGTGCCATCAGTGTGTCAGGGGGCGAGGAAAAACTGTTTTTT. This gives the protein CAISVSGGEEKLFF.